The clone carrying this TCR beta chain occurred once. These data belong to a study of blood T cell repertoires in COVID-19. Participant reports of clinical history set cohort assignment. Recovery among Cohort 3 donors was established by two negative PCRs, clearance, or symptom resolution. The repertoire was sequenced with immunoSEQ multiplex PCR; TCRdb's copy has only in-frame clones and lacks some. The repertoire holds approximately 280,000 clones, 86% seen once, with under 3% in the top ten. This TCR came from a woman between 18 and 29 years old who had recovered from COVID-19. Sequenced input: PBMCs or T cells enriched from blood (not recorded which).

CDR3 bases: TGTGCCAGCAGCCTAACTAGCGGCCAAGAGACCCAGTACTTC. Residues: CASSLTSGQETQYF. The J gene is TRBJ2-5, the V gene TRBV7-6; 8 nucleotides align to TRBD2. The CDR3 totals 14 residues. After removal of 5 bases from V and 1 base from J, the junction contained 3 bases not matched to a gene. Germline V gene lookup returns CDR1 SGHVS and CDR2 FNYEAQ. The whole variable domain, filled in from reference TRBV7-6 and TRBJ2-5, reads GAGVSQSPRYKVTKRGQDVALRCDPISGHVSLYWYRQALGQGPEFLTYFNYEAQQDKSGLPNDRFSAERPEGSISTLTIQRTEQRDSAMYRCASSLTSGQETQYFGPGTRLLVL.